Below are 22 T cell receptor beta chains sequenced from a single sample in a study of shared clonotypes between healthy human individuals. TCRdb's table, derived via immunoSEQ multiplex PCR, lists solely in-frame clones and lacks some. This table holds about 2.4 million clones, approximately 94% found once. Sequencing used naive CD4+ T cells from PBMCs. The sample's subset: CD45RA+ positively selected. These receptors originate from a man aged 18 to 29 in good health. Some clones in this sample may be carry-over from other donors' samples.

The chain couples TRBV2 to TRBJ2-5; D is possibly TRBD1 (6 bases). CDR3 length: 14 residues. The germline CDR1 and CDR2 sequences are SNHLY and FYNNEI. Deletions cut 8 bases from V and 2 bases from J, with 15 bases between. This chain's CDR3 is CASRFVRGQETQYF. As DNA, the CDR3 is TGTGCCAGCCGGTTTGTTAGGGGGCAAGAGACCCAGTACTTC.

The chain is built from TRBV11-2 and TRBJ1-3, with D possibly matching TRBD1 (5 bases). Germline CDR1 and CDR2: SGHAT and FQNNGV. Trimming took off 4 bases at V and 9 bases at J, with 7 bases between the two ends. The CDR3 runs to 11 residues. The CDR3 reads CASSSGLTIYF. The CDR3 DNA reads TGTGCCAGCAGCTCGGGACTCACCATATATTTT.

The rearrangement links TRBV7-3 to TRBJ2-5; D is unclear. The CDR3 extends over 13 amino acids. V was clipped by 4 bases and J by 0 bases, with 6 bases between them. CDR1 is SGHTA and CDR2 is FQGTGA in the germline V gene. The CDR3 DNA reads TGTGCCAGCAGCTGGGCAGACCAAGAGACCCAGTACTTC. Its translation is CASSWADQETQYF.

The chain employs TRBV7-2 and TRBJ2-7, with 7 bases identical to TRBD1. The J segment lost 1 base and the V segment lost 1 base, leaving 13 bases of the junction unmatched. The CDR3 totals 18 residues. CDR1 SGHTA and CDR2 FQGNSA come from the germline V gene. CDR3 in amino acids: CASSLVVVTPGQSYEQYF. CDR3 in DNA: TGTGCCAGCAGCTTAGTAGTAGTAACCCCGGGACAGTCCTACGAGCAGTACTTC. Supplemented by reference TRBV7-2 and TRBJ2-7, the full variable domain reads GAGVSQSPSNKVTEKGKDVELRCDPISGHTALYWYRQSLGQGLEFLIYFQGNSAPDKSGLPSDRFSAERTGGSVSTLTIQRTQQEDSAVYLCASSLVVVTPGQSYEQYFGPGTRLTVT.

The CDR3, as DNA: TGTGCCAGTAGTATAGGTAGGGCAGGGGAACAGCCCCAGCATTTT. It translates to CASSIGRAGEQPQHF. The chain combines TRBV19 with TRBJ1-5, with TRBD1 as a possible D gene (6 bases). CDR3 length equals 15 residues. Germline CDR1 is LNHDA and CDR2 is SQIVND (reference sequence). Trimming shortened V by 1 base and J by 7 bases, and 14 bases separated the two germline ends.

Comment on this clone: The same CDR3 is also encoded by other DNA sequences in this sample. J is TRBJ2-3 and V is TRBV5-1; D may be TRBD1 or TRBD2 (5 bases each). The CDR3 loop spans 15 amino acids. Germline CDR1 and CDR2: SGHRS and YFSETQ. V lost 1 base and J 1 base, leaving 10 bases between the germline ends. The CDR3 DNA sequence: TGCGCCAGCAGCTTGTCGGGACCTGGCACAGATACGCAGTATTTT. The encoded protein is CASSLSGPGTDTQYF.

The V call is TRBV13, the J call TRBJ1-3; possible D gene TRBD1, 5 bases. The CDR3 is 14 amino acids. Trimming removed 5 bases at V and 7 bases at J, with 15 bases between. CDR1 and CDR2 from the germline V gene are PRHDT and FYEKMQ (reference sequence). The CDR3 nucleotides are TGTGCCAGCAGCCCCCCAGGGCGTCGGAACACCATATATTTT. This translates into CASSPPGRRNTIYF.

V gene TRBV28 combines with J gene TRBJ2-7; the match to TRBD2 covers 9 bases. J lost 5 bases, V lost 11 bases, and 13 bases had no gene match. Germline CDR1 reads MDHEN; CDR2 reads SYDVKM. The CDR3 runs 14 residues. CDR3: CAAIEAGGWNEQYF. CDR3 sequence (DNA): TGTGCCGCCATAGAGGCGGGGGGGTGGAACGAGCAGTACTTC.

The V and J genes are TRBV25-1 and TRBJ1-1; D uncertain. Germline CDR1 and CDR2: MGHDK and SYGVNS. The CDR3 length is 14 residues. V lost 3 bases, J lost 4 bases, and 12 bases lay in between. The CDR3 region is CASSDSYKGTEAFF. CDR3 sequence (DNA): TGTGCCAGCAGTGACTCCTACAAAGGCACTGAAGCTTTCTTT. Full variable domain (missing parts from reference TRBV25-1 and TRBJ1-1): EADIYQTPRYLVIGTGKKITLECSQTMGHDKMYWYQQDPGMELHLIHYSYGVNSTEKGDLSSESTVSRIRTEHFPLTLESARPSHTSQYLCASSDSYKGTEAFFGQGTRLTVV.

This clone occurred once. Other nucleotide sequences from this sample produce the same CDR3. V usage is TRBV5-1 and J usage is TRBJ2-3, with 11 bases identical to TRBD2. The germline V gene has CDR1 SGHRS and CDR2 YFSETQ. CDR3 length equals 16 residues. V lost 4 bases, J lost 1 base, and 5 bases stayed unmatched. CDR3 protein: CASSPGTSGRTDTQYF. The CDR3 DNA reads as TGCGCCAGCAGCCCTGGGACTAGCGGCCGCACAGATACGCAGTATTTT.

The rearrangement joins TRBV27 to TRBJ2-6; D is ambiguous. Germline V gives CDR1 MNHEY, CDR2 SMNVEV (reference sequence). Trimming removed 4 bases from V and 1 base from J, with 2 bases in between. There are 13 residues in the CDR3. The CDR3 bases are TGTGCCAGCAGTTATTCTGGGGCCAACGTCCTGACTTTC. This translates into CASSYSGANVLTF.

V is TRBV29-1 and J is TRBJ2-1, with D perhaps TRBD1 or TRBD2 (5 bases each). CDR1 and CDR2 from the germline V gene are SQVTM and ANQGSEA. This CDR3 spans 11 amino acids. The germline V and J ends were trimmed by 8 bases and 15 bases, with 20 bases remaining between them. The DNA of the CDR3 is TGCAGCCTGGTTTGGCAGGGAGTGTCGTTCTTC. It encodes CSLVWQGVSFF.

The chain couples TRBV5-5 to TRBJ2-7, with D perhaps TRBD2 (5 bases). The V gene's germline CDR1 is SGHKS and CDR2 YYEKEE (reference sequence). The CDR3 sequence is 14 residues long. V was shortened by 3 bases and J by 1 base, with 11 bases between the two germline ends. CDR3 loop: CASSWAEGSYEQYF. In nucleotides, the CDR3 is TGTGCCAGCAGCTGGGCAGAGGGATCCTACGAGCAGTACTTC.

The CDR3 DNA sequence: TGTGCCACCAACCCGGACAGGTCCTACGAGCAGTACTTC. It yields the protein CATNPDRSYEQYF. The chain recombines TRBV15 with TRBJ2-7, with 7 positions matching TRBD1. The CDR3 runs 13 residues. V was clipped by 7 bases and J by 1 base; unmatched bases: 4. Germline V gives CDR1 LNHNV, CDR2 YYDKDF (reference sequence).

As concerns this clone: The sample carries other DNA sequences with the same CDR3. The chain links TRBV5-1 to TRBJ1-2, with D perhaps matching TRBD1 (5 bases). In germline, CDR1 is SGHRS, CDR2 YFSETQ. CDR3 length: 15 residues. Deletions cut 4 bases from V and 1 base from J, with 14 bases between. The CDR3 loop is CASSLGLDGNYGYTF. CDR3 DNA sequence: TGCGCCAGCAGCCTGGGACTTGATGGTAACTATGGCTACACCTTC.

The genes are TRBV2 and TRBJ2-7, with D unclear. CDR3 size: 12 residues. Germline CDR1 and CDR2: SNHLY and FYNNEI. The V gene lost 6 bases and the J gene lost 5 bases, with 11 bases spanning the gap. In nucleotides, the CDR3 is TGTGCCAGCAGACAACAACGCGACGAGCAGTACTTC. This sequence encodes CASRQQRDEQYF.

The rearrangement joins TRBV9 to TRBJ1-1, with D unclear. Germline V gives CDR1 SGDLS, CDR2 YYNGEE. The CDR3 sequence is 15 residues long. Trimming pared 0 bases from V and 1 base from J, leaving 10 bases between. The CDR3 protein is CASSVGWMPNTEAFF. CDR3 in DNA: TGTGCCAGCAGCGTAGGTTGGATGCCGAACACTGAAGCTTTCTTT. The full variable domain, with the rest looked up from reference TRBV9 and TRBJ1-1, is DSGVTQTPKHLITATGQRVTLRCSPRSGDLSVYWYQQSLDQGLQFLIQYYNGEERAKGNILERFSAQQFPDLHSELNLSSLELGDSALYFCASSVGWMPNTEAFFGQGTRLTVV.

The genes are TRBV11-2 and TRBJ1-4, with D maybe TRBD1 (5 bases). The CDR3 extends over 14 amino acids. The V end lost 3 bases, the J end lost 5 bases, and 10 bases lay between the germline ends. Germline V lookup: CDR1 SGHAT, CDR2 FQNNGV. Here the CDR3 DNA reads TGTGCCAGCAGCTTGGGACGGCGAAATGAAAAACTGTTTTTT. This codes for CASSLGRRNEKLFF.

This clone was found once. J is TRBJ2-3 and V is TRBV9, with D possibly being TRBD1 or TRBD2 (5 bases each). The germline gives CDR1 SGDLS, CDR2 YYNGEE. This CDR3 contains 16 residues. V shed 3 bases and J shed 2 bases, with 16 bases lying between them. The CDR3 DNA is TGTGCCAGCAGCGCCGAGGGAATCGGGACCACAGATACGCAGTATTTT. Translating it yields CASSAEGIGTTDTQYF.

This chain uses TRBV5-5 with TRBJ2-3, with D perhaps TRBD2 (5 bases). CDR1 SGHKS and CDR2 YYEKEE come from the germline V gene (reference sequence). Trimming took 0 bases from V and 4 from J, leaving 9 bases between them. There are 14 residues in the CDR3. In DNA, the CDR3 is TGTGCCAGCAGCTTGGTAGCGTCAGCAGATACGCAGTATTTT. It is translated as CASSLVASADTQYF.

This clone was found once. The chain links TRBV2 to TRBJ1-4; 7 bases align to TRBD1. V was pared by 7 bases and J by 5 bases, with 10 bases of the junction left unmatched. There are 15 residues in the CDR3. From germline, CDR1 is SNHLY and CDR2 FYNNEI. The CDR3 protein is CASTTQGGRNEKLFF. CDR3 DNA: TGTGCCAGCACTACTCAGGGGGGCCGGAATGAAAAACTGTTTTTT.

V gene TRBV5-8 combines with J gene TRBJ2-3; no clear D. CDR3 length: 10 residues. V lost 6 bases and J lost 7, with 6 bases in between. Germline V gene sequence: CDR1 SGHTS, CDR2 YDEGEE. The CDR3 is CASTLNTQYF. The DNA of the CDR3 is TGTGCCAGCACCCTCAATACGCAGTATTTT. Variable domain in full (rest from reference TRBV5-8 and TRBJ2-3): EAGVTQSPTHLIKTRGQQATLRCSPISGHTSVYWYQQALGLGLQFLLWYDEGEERNRGNFPPRFSGRQFPNYSSELNVNALELEDSALYLCASTLNTQYFGPGTRLTVL.